The 17 T cell receptor beta chains in this list originate from one sample, sequenced in a study of T-cell memory formation after mild COVID-19. TCRdb called the 5' RACE reads again in MiXCR, with one record for every CDR3 protein. The table lists 190,000 or so distinct CDR3 sequences, under 12% of them singletons. Sequenced input: PBMCs or a T cell subset sorted from them (not recorded which). Every receptor here comes from a man younger than 30 who had mild COVID-19 (a few samples of this study predate the infection). Cell type and time point are not known.

This clonotype has a handful of counts. The chain couples TRBV5-1 to TRBJ2-5; 8 nucleotides align to TRBD2. Trimming cost V 0 bases and J 5 bases; bases outside gene matches: 6. The CDR3 has 15 residues. Germline CDR1 is SGHRS and CDR2 is YFSETQ. CDR3 sequence reads: CASSLEPGGQETQYF. CDR3 bases: TGCGCCAGCAGCTTGGAACCGGGGGGGCAGGAGACCCAGTACTTC.

This clonotype was observed a handful of times. J is TRBJ1-4 and V is TRBV2; D is ambiguous. In germline, CDR1 is SNHLY, CDR2 FYNNEI. The CDR3 runs to 12 residues. V gave up 8 bases and J gave up 6 bases, with 10 bases separating them. CDR3 coding DNA: TGTGCCAGCGCCGGAGGTGATGAAAAACTGTTTTTT. Translating gives CASAGGDEKLFF.

The CDR3 here is CASRDPARGAVDTQYF. CDR3 in DNA: TGTGCCAGCAGGGACCCGGCTCGGGGGGCCGTAGATACGCAGTATTTT. The V gene is TRBV12-3 or TRBV12-4, the J gene TRBJ2-3; D may be TRBD2 (7 bases). The CDR3 extends over 16 amino acids. V shed 6 bases and J shed 5 bases, with 21 bases lying between them.

This clonotype was detected many times. The V gene is TRBV5-6, the J gene TRBJ1-3, with TRBD1 matching 9 bases. V dropped 1 base and J dropped 6; count of bases not matched to a gene: 8. CDR1 is SGHDT and CDR2 is YYEEEE in the germline V gene. This CDR3 is 16 amino acids long. CDR3 coding DNA: TGTGCCAGCAGCTTGACGGCCGGGACAGGGATAAACACCATATATTTT. Translated, it gives CASSLTAGTGINTIYF.

This chain links TRBV6-2 or TRBV6-3 with TRBJ2-7; 7 nucleotides match TRBD1. The CDR3 sequence is 12 residues long. The V gene end was trimmed by 5 bases and the J gene end by 6 bases; junction bases not matched to a gene: 4. CDR1 is MNHEY and CDR2 is SVGEGT in the germline V gene. DNA of the CDR3: TGTGCCAGCAGTCGGACAGGAGGCGAGCAGTACGTC. Its translation is CASSRTGGEQYV.

The table lists this clonotype with a few counts. The chain uses TRBV25-1 and TRBJ2-1; perhaps TRBD2 as D (5 bases). The CDR3 consists of 15 residues. The V gene lost 1 base and the J gene lost 0 bases, with 7 bases spanning the gap. Germline loops: CDR1 MGHDK, CDR2 SYGVNS. The DNA for the CDR3 is TGTGCCAGCAGTGAATCTGGGAGCTCCTACAATGAGCAGTTCTTC. Protein: CASSESGSSYNEQFF.

V gene TRBV15 combines with J gene TRBJ2-3; D is ambiguous. Trimming removed 1 base at V and 2 bases at J, with 10 bases between. The length of the CDR3 is 15 residues. Germline CDR1 reads LNHNV; CDR2 reads YYDKDF (reference sequence). Here the CDR3 DNA reads TGTGCCACCAGCAGAGGGTCCTCGGTCACAGATACGCAGTATTTT. This codes for CATSRGSSVTDTQYF.

This clonotype showed up just a few times. A much bigger clone sits one base away, suggesting this may be a read error. DNA for the CDR3: TGTGCCAGCAGCCAAGATTTGGTTCAGCCCCAGCATTTT. Its translation: CASSQDLVQPQHF. This rearrangement joins TRBV4-2 to TRBJ1-5; D is ambiguous. CDR3 length: 13 residues. V was pared by 0 bases and J by 6 bases, with 6 bases between. Germline V gene lookup returns CDR1 LGHNA and CDR2 YNFKEQ.

This clonotype was seen at least ten times. The chain recombines TRBV30 with TRBJ2-1; 10 bases align to TRBD2. Germline CDR1 GTSNPN, CDR2 SVGIG (reference sequence). This CDR3 spans 14 amino acids. With V trimmed by 2 bases and J by 6 bases, 4 bases remained unmatched. CDR3 coding DNA: TGTGCCTGGAGTCCGCTAGCGGGGGCCAATGAGCAGTTCTTC. Its translation: CAWSPLAGANEQFF.

V and J are TRBV29-1 and TRBJ1-6; TRBD1 matches at 7 bases. The CDR3 extends over 14 amino acids. CDR1 and CDR2 from the germline V gene are SQVTM and ANQGSEA. With 7 bases clipped from V and 7 bases from J, the junction kept 10 bases outside the gene matches. The CDR3 loop reads CSARTGGLNSPLHF. The CDR3 nucleotides are TGCAGCGCCCGGACAGGAGGCCTGAATTCACCCCTCCACTTT.

Only a few counts were recorded for this clonotype. The gene calls are TRBV5-4 and TRBJ2-2, with 7 bases identical to TRBD1. J was trimmed by 4 bases and V by 0 bases; bases with no gene match: 6. The CDR3 covers 16 residues. Germline V lookup: CDR1 SGHNT, CDR2 YYREEE (reference sequence). CDR3 loop: CASSLEGARSTGELFF. The CDR3 DNA reads TGTGCCAGCAGCTTGGAGGGGGCTCGAAGCACCGGGGAGCTGTTTTTT.

The V gene is TRBV7-9, the J gene TRBJ1-6, with D perhaps matching TRBD1 (5 bases). CDR3 length equals 17 residues. Trimming cost V 0 bases and J 6 bases, with 15 bases left between them. The germline V gene has CDR1 SEHNR and CDR2 FQNEAQ (reference sequence). CDR3 amino acids: CASSLALGAASNSPLHF. Here the CDR3 DNA reads TGTGCCAGCAGCTTAGCGCTCGGGGCCGCATCTAATTCACCCCTCCACTTT.

This clonotype was seen ten or more times. This chain links TRBV5-1 with TRBJ1-1; D remains ambiguous. V lost 4 bases and J 4 bases, leaving 14 bases between the germline ends. Germline V gives CDR1 SGHRS, CDR2 YFSETQ. The CDR3 sequence is 14 residues long. CDR3 in DNA: TGCGCCAGCAGCCCGCTGCCGGGGAGCACTGAAGCTTTCTTT. This sequence encodes CASSPLPGSTEAFF.

This clonotype was counted only a few times. The V gene is TRBV5-1, the J gene TRBJ2-5, with a possible D match to TRBD2 (5 bases). Trimming took off 2 bases at V and 1 base at J, with 9 bases between the two ends. The CDR3 has 14 residues. Per the germline V gene, CDR1 is SGHRS and CDR2 is YFSETQ. The CDR3 DNA reads TGCGCCAGCAGCTTCGGAGCGGTCCAAGAGACCCAGTACTTC. This codes for CASSFGAVQETQYF.

V and J are TRBV12-3 or TRBV12-4 and TRBJ1-1; 8 bases fit TRBD1. Trimming cost V 7 bases and J 3 bases; bases outside gene matches: 7. The length of the CDR3 is 14 residues. CDR3 nucleotides: TGTGCCAGCATTATAGACAGGGGCGACACTGAAGCTTTCTTT. Translated: CASIIDRGDTEAFF.

The rearrangement links TRBV24-1 to TRBJ2-5; 8 positions agree with TRBD2. V dropped 5 bases and J dropped 3; count of bases not matched to a gene: 7. Germline assignment: CDR1 KGHDR and CDR2 SFDVKD. The CDR3 sequence is 15 residues long. CDR3 nucleotides: TGTGCCACCAGTGGAGGTAGCGGGGACAAAGAGACCCAGTACTTC. Translation gives CATSGGSGDKETQYF.

This clonotype was recorded at least ten times. The V call is TRBV12-3 or TRBV12-4, the J call TRBJ2-7; D not certain. This CDR3 has 11 residues. Trimming took 4 bases from V and 3 from J, leaving 4 bases between them. The CDR3 sequence is CASSYRYEQYF. The CDR3 coding sequence is TGTGCCAGCAGTTACCGCTACGAGCAGTACTTC.